A single sample gave rise to the 2 T cell receptor beta chains below, sequenced in a study of cytomegalovirus exposure and HLA in healthy donors. With 60 Vbeta and 13 Jbeta primers, the PCR was carried out. Sequenced by immunoSEQ multiplex PCR; TCRdb stores in-frame clones only, minus some. This table holds 96,000 or so clones. Material: PBMCs. These receptors all stem from a woman in her twenties or thirties in good health and CMV-seronegative.

The chain uses TRBV10-1 and TRBJ2-3; no firm D call. Per germline, CDR1 WNHNN and CDR2 SYGVQD (reference sequence). This CDR3 has 13 amino acids. V dropped 6 bases and J dropped 2 bases, with 9 bases sitting between them. As DNA, the CDR3 is TGCGCCAGCAGGGCCCATGACACAGATACGCAGTATTTT. It codes for CASRAHDTDTQYF.

The V gene is TRBV19, the J gene TRBJ2-7; a weak D match, TRBD1 (6 bases). From germline, CDR1 is LNHDA and CDR2 SQIVND (reference sequence). The length of the CDR3 is 14 residues. Trimming pared 3 bases from V and 2 bases from J, leaving 11 bases between. The CDR3: CASSIDRPPYEQYF. The CDR3, as DNA: TGTGCCAGTAGTATTGACAGGCCACCCTACGAGCAGTACTTC.